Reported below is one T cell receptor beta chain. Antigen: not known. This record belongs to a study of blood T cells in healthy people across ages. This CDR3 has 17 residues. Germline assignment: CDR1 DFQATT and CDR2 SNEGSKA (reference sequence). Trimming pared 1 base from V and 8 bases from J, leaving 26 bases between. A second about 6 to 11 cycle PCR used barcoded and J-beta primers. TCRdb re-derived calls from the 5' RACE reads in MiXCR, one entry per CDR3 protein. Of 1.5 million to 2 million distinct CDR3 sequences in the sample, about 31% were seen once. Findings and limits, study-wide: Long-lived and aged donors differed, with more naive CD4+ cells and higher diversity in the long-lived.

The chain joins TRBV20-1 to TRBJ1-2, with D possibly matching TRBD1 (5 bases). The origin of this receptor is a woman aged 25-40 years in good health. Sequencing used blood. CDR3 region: CSARGATGGEGLRGYTF. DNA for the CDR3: TGCAGTGCTAGAGGCGCTACAGGAGGCGAGGGTCTACGGGGCTACACCTTC.